One sample yielded the 14 T cell receptor beta chains listed below, sequenced in a study of blood T cell repertoires in COVID-19 (TCRdb year 2020). Library creation used the immunoSEQ multiplex PCR assay. The immuneACCESS repertoire file appears here via TCRdb, limited to in-frame rearrangements. These files lack a portion of the clones; in checked studies, under half of the deficit traces to unresolved V genes, and the cause of the others is not known. Recorded for this sample are 200,000 to 250,000 clones; about 79% of them occurred a single time. About 3.2% of the sample goes to the ten largest clones. Sequenced: PBMCs or T cells enriched from blood (not recorded which). These receptors all come from a woman aged 60 to 75 who had recovered from COVID-19.

This clone was recorded only once. The chain recombines TRBV24-1 with TRBJ2-3; D unresolved. V was pared by 9 bases and J by 2 bases, with 14 bases between. This CDR3 contains 14 residues. CDR1 and CDR2 (germline): KGHDR, SFDVKD. The CDR3 protein is CATAPRDFTDTQYF. CDR3 nucleotides: TGTGCCACCGCCCCTAGAGATTTCACAGATACGCAGTATTTT.

This clone came up once. The rearrangement uses TRBV21-1 and TRBJ2-1; TRBD2 reflects the table's D call only, with no check against the DNA. TRBV21-1 is recorded as a pseudogene. This CDR3 spans 12 amino acids. CDR3 bases: TGTGCCACCCCCATCGGGTTCAATGAGCAGTTCTTC. It encodes CATPIGFNEQFF.

J is TRBJ1-5 and V is TRBV4-1; no definite D call. Germline CDR1 and CDR2: MGHRA and YSYEKL. CDR3 length: 16 residues. The V end lost 1 base, the J end lost 0 bases, and 10 bases lay between the germline ends. DNA of the CDR3: TGCGCCAGCAGCCAAGTCACAGCCGCTAGCAATCAGCCCCAGCATTTT. This gives the protein CASSQVTAASNQPQHF.

The V call is TRBV19, the J call TRBJ1-4; 8 positions match TRBD1. Losses at the gene ends were 6 bases for V and 7 bases for J; bases not matched to a gene: 1. CDR3 length: 12 residues. Germline-derived CDR1 and CDR2 are LNHDA and SQIVND (reference sequence). CDR3: CASRQGAEKLFF. CDR3 in DNA: TGTGCCAGTAGGCAGGGGGCTGAAAAACTGTTTTTT.

The chain joins TRBV5-1 to TRBJ2-1; a weak D match, TRBD2 (7 bases). Germline V gene lookup returns CDR1 SGHRS and CDR2 YFSETQ. This CDR3 spans 15 amino acids. V dropped 4 bases and J dropped 4 bases, with 15 bases sitting between them. CDR3 loop: CASSPAGAEYNEQFF. For the CDR3, the DNA is TGCGCCAGCAGCCCTGCGGGGGCCGAGTACAATGAGCAGTTCTTC.

Regarding this clone: The CDR3 ends on some other residue instead of the conserved phenylalanine or tryptophan, so this is likely a read error. The DNA is left out, because the CDR3 cannot be placed on it with certainty; the CDR3 is given as TCRdb lists it. The chain combines TRBV6-1 with TRBJ1-2; the table gives TRBD1 as D, unverified against the DNA. Germline CDR1 reads MNHNS; CDR2 reads SASEGT. The CDR3 length is 13 residues, termini included. CDR3 residues: CASSDRTGGRLTN.

The chain links TRBV6-6 to TRBJ2-2; no clear D. This CDR3 contains 13 residues. V gave up 1 base and J gave up 6 bases, with 6 bases separating them. Germline CDR1 and CDR2: MNHNY and SVGAGI (reference sequence). CDR3 DNA: TGTGCCAGCAGTTACTTACTACCCGGGGAGCTGTTTTTT. It translates to CASSYLLPGELFF.

The chain has TRBV2 and TRBJ2-7; TRBD2 matches at 13 bases. Germline V gene lookup returns CDR1 SNHLY and CDR2 FYNNEI. The CDR3 covers 15 residues. Trimming cost V 7 bases and J 3 bases; bases outside gene matches: 6. The CDR3 region is CASIGLAGVHYEQYF. The CDR3 nucleotides read TGTGCCAGCATCGGACTAGCGGGAGTCCACTACGAGCAGTACTTC.

The chain has TRBV27 and TRBJ2-1, with D unresolved. With 6 bases removed from V and 8 bases from J, the gap between germline ends came to 14 bases. Germline CDR1 MNHEY, CDR2 SMNVEV (reference sequence). The CDR3 is 13 amino acids. The CDR3 region has the DNA TGTGCCAGCAGCCAAGACGGTGACTATGAGCAGTTCTTC. It encodes CASSQDGDYEQFF.

The gene calls are TRBV2 and TRBJ1-1, with a possible D match to TRBD1 (5 bases). Deletions cut 3 bases from V and 1 base from J, with 9 bases between. The length of the CDR3 is 14 residues. Germline lookup yields CDR1 SNHLY and CDR2 FYNNEI. CDR3 DNA sequence: TGTGCCAGCAGTGATCCCACAGGGAACACTGAAGCTTTCTTT. Translation: CASSDPTGNTEAFF.

The rearrangement joins TRBV15 to TRBJ1-5; weak D call: TRBD1 (5 bases). Trimming left V 1 base short and J 2 bases short, with 6 bases between. This CDR3 contains 14 residues. Germline CDR1 LNHNV, CDR2 YYDKDF (reference sequence). The CDR3 DNA reads TGTGCCACCAGCAGAGTAGGGGGCAATCAGCCCCAGCATTTT. Amino acid sequence: CATSRVGGNQPQHF.

V gene TRBV29-1 combines with J gene TRBJ1-4; D may be TRBD1 (6 bases). V was shortened by 6 bases and J by 8 bases, with 16 bases between the two germline ends. Germline V gives CDR1 SQVTM, CDR2 ANQGSEA. The CDR3 is 13 amino acids. The CDR3 coding sequence is TGCAGCGTATCGACAGGCGGCTACGAAAAACTGTTTTTT. Amino acid sequence: CSVSTGGYEKLFF.

The chain has TRBV18 and TRBJ1-2, with 9 bases fitting TRBD1. This CDR3 is 14 amino acids long. Germline CDR1 reads KGHSH; CDR2 reads LQKENI. V shed 3 bases and J 8 bases; nucleotides not matched to a gene: 7. CDR3 sequence reads: CASSPTGGVEGYTF. The CDR3 bases are TGTGCCAGCTCACCGACAGGGGGAGTGGAGGGCTACACCTTC. Together with reference TRBV18 and TRBJ1-2, the CDR3 gives the full variable domain: NAGVMQNPRHLVRRRGQEARLRCSPMKGHSHVYWYRQLPEEGLKFMVYLQKENIIDESGMPKERFSAEFPKEGPSILRIQQVVRGDSAAYFCASSPTGGVEGYTFGSGTRLTVV.

This clone showed up many times. The chain joins TRBV3-1 (or the pseudogene TRBV3-2) to TRBJ1-6, with no clear D. The CDR3 is made up of 17 amino acids. The V gene's germline CDR1 is LGHDT and CDR2 YNNKEL (reference sequence). Trimming took off 1 base at V and 7 bases at J, with 17 bases between the two ends. The CDR3: CASSQVDIFLVNSPLHF. The DNA for the CDR3 is TGTGCCAGCAGCCAAGTCGACATTTTCCTCGTGAATTCACCCCTCCACTTT.